A single sample is the source of the 30 T cell receptor beta chains below, sequenced in a study of technical replicates of blood from a handful of donors. Assay used: immunoSEQ multiplex PCR; TCRdb lists only in-frame clones, some missing. Altogether just under 60,000 clones are present, approximately 94% being singletons, with the ten largest covering over 2.5%. Specimen: PBMCs. The receptors stem from a human donor in good health. Some clones in this sample may be carry-over from other donors' samples.

The chain uses TRBV14 and TRBJ2-7; TRBD1 agrees at 7 bases. The germline V gene encodes CDR1 SGHDN and CDR2 FVKESK. V gave up 4 bases and J gave up 2 bases; unmatched junction bases: 8. This CDR3 is 15 amino acids long. The CDR3 coding sequence is TGTGCCAGCAGCCGAGTTGGGACAGCTACCTACGAGCAGTACTTC. Protein sequence: CASSRVGTATYEQYF. Filled out from reference TRBV14 and TRBJ2-7, the complete variable domain reads EAGVTQFPSHSVIEKGQTVTLRCDPISGHDNLYWYRRVMGKEIKFLLHFVKESKQDESGMPNNRFLAERTGGTYSTLKVQPAELEDSGVYFCASSRVGTATYEQYFGPGTRLTVT.

In its sample, this clone was seen once. The gene calls are TRBV9 and TRBJ2-1, with TRBD2 matching 8 bases. Germline V CDR1 and CDR2: SGDLS, YYNGEE. The junction had 5 bases not matched to a gene; V was cut back by 3 bases and J by 6 bases. The CDR3 is 14 amino acids. CDR3: CASSASGLGNEQFF. CDR3 nucleotides: TGTGCCAGCAGCGCTAGCGGGCTGGGCAATGAGCAGTTCTTC. The full variable domain, completed using reference TRBV9 and TRBJ2-1, is DSGVTQTPKHLITATGQRVTLRCSPRSGDLSVYWYQQSLDQGLQFLIQYYNGEERAKGNILERFSAQQFPDLHSELNLSSLELGDSALYFCASSASGLGNEQFFGPGTRLTVL.

The chain joins TRBV6-5 to TRBJ1-2; 12 nucleotides line up with TRBD1. Germline V CDR1 and CDR2: MNHEY, SVGAGI. The CDR3 length is 14 residues. V lost 6 bases to trimming and J lost 8 bases; unmatched junction nucleotides: 7. The CDR3 reads CASSQGQGARGYTF. The CDR3 DNA reads as TGTGCCAGCAGCCAGGGACAGGGGGCGCGGGGCTACACCTTC.

J is TRBJ2-7 and V is TRBV11-2, with D possibly TRBD2 on 5 matching bases. The germline gives CDR1 SGHAT, CDR2 FQNNGV. Trimming removed 2 bases from V and 0 bases from J, with 8 bases in between. CDR3 length equals 14 residues. CDR3 nucleotides: TGTGCCAGCAGCTTAACTAGGAGCTCCTACGAGCAGTACTTC. The encoded protein is CASSLTRSSYEQYF.

This chain joins TRBV7-2 and TRBJ2-2; 8 positions agree with TRBD2. There are 17 residues in the CDR3. V dropped 5 bases and J dropped 6; count of bases not matched to a gene: 14. Germline CDR1 SGHTA, CDR2 FQGNSA. CDR3 amino acids: CASSPRRGGRVSGELFF. CDR3 nucleotide sequence: TGTGCCAGCAGCCCCCGCCGGGGGGGGCGAGTGTCCGGGGAGCTGTTTTTT.

In its sample, this clone is medium-sized. The chain has TRBV5-4 and TRBJ2-4, with D possibly TRBD2 on 5 matching bases. Germline lookup yields CDR1 SGHNT and CDR2 YYREEE (reference sequence). V was shortened by 4 bases and J by 0 bases, with 8 bases between the two germline ends. This CDR3 comprises 14 residues. CDR3 in amino acids: CASSEGLAKNIQYF. CDR3 DNA sequence: TGTGCCAGCAGCGAAGGACTAGCCAAAAACATTCAGTACTTC.

The gene calls are TRBV19 and TRBJ1-5, with 8 nucleotides matching TRBD1. V was pared by 6 bases and J by 6 bases, with 7 bases of the junction left unmatched. CDR1 and CDR2 from the germline V gene are LNHDA and SQIVND (reference sequence). The CDR3 spans 14 residues. The CDR3 DNA reads as TGTGCCAGTAGGAAACAGGGGGGTAGTCAGCCCCAGCATTTT. Translating gives CASRKQGGSQPQHF. Using reference TRBV19 and TRBJ1-5 for the parts outside the CDR3, the full variable domain is DGGITQSPKYLFRKEGQNVTLSCEQNLNHDAMYWYRQDPGQGLRLIYYSQIVNDFQKGDIAEGYSVSREKKESFPLTVTSAQKNPTAFYLCASRKQGGSQPQHFGDGTRLSIL.

The chain is built from TRBV7-9 and TRBJ2-3; D not certain. The germline CDR1 and CDR2 sequences are SEHNR and FQNEAQ (reference sequence). The CDR3 length is 14 residues. Trimming removed 2 bases from V and 2 bases from J, with 8 bases in between. CDR3 DNA: TGTGCCAGCAGCTTAAGTCAGTCCACAGATACGCAGTATTTT. It is translated as CASSLSQSTDTQYF.

The chain joins TRBV28 to TRBJ2-7; 9 nucleotides align to TRBD1. This CDR3 comprises 13 residues. V was pared by 5 bases and J by 6 bases, with 5 bases of the junction left unmatched. Germline V lookup: CDR1 MDHEN, CDR2 SYDVKM. CDR3 sequence reads: CASSPTGGSEQYF. Written as DNA, the CDR3 is TGTGCCAGCAGTCCAACAGGGGGCTCCGAGCAGTACTTC.

V is TRBV7-9 and J is TRBJ2-7, with D maybe TRBD2 (6 bases). The CDR3 spans 15 residues. Germline-derived CDR1 and CDR2 are SEHNR and FQNEAQ (reference sequence). V lost 5 bases, J lost 3 bases, and 17 bases lay in between. In nucleotides, the CDR3 is TGTGCCAGCAGCATAACCCGGGACTCAGGCTACGAGCAGTACTTC. This encodes CASSITRDSGYEQYF.

This chain connects TRBV27 to TRBJ1-6, with no clear D. This CDR3 has 16 residues. Trimming took off 3 bases at V and 0 bases at J, with 9 bases between the two ends. Germline V gene lookup returns CDR1 MNHEY and CDR2 SMNVEV (reference sequence). The CDR3 reads CASSFEGSSYNSPLHF. The DNA for the CDR3 is TGTGCCAGCAGTTTTGAGGGAAGCTCCTATAATTCACCCCTCCACTTT.

The chain has TRBV6-4 and TRBJ2-1; D perhaps matches TRBD1 (6 bases). V gave up 0 bases and J gave up 11 bases, with 20 bases separating them. The CDR3 is 16 residues long. CDR1 and CDR2 from the germline V gene are MRHNA and SNTAGT. CDR3 sequence reads: CASSDSKPGHQTKQFF. DNA of the CDR3: TGTGCCAGCAGTGACTCCAAGCCGGGACACCAAACCAAGCAGTTCTTC.

This chain connects TRBV4-1 to TRBJ1-2; TRBD1 might be the D (5 bases). CDR3 length: 18 residues. Germline V CDR1 and CDR2: MGHRA, YSYEKL. V dropped 0 bases and J dropped 5 bases, with 22 bases sitting between them. CDR3 coding DNA: TGCGCCAGCAGCCAAGAAGCTACTAGCGGGGGACTTCGGTATGGCTACACCTTC. Translating it yields CASSQEATSGGLRYGYTF.

The rearrangement uses TRBV7-9 and TRBJ2-7, with 7 bases lining up with TRBD1. The trim removed 5 bases at V and 6 bases at J, leaving 4 bases unmatched. This CDR3 has 12 residues. Germline lookup yields CDR1 SEHNR and CDR2 FQNEAQ (reference sequence). The CDR3: CASSTYRGEQYF. CDR3 coding DNA: TGTGCCAGCAGCACCTACAGGGGCGAGCAGTACTTC.

V and J are TRBV10-3 and TRBJ2-7, with D perhaps TRBD2 (7 bases). The CDR3 covers 15 residues. With 6 bases removed from V and 3 bases from J, the gap between germline ends came to 18 bases. CDR1 and CDR2 from the germline V gene are ENHRY and SYGVKD. Here the CDR3 DNA reads TGTGCCATCAGCCCTAGCCGGGGGGCTTACTACGAGCAGTACTTC. Its protein product is CAISPSRGAYYEQYF.

CDR3 in amino acids: CASSSQAGVFNEQFF. In nucleotides, the CDR3 is TGTGCCAGCAGCTCACAAGCGGGGGTGTTCAATGAGCAGTTCTTC. The chain combines TRBV7-6 with TRBJ2-1; 8 bases match TRBD2. The ends lost 4 bases at V and 6 bases at J; junction bases unmatched: 8. Germline V lookup: CDR1 SGHVS, CDR2 FNYEAQ. This CDR3 spans 15 amino acids.

This chain joins TRBV6-1 and TRBJ2-5; D might be TRBD2 (6 bases). The CDR3 is 15 residues long. V shed 6 bases and J shed 3 bases, with 17 bases lying between them. Germline lookup yields CDR1 MNHNS and CDR2 SASEGT. Here the CDR3 DNA reads TGTGCCAGCAGGATATATTCGGGACTTAAAGAGACCCAGTACTTC. This encodes CASRIYSGLKETQYF.

This sequence joins TRBV7-3 and TRBJ2-2, with a weak D call TRBD2 (7 bases). CDR3 length: 16 amino acids. Germline V gives CDR1 SGHTA, CDR2 FQGTGA. Trimming removed 3 bases from V and 0 bases from J, with 11 bases in between. In DNA form, the CDR3 reads TGTGCCAGCAGCTTCGGGGGGCACGCGAACACCGGGGAGCTGTTTTTT. Its protein is CASSFGGHANTGELFF.

The chain links TRBV7-6 to TRBJ2-7; 12 bases match TRBD2. The CDR3 contains 14 residues. The V gene's germline CDR1 is SGHVS and CDR2 FNYEAQ. Unmatched junction bases numbered 3, after V lost 6 bases and J lost 3 bases. CDR3 sequence reads: CASSLAGGGYEQYF. DNA for the CDR3: TGTGCCAGCAGTCTAGCGGGAGGGGGCTACGAGCAGTACTTC.

V gene TRBV5-1 combines with J gene TRBJ1-2; D call uncertain. Trimming stripped 0 bases from V and 1 base from J, with 10 bases between. The CDR3 loop spans 15 amino acids. The V gene's germline CDR1 is SGHRS and CDR2 YFSETQ. CDR3 sequence (DNA): TGCGCCAGCAGCTTGGTTCCGGGAAGTAACTATGGCTACACCTTC. Protein sequence: CASSLVPGSNYGYTF.

The chain recombines TRBV7-9 with TRBJ1-3; unclear D gene. Germline V gene sequence: CDR1 SEHNR, CDR2 FQNEAQ (reference sequence). The CDR3 contains 17 residues. The germline V and J ends were trimmed by 9 bases and 2 bases, with 23 bases remaining between them. The CDR3 reads CASHRDLGGTTGNTIYF. In DNA form, the CDR3 reads TGTGCCAGTCACCGGGATTTAGGAGGAACTACTGGAAACACCATATATTTT.

The gene calls are TRBV7-9 and TRBJ1-6; TRBD1 might be the D (5 bases). The CDR3 loop spans 17 amino acids. Trimming took 1 base from V and 0 from J, leaving 10 bases between them. Germline CDR1 SEHNR, CDR2 FQNEAQ (reference sequence). The CDR3 sequence is CASSLVGHSSYNSPLHF. As DNA, the CDR3 is TGTGCCAGCAGCTTAGTTGGACACAGCTCCTATAATTCACCCCTCCACTTT.

The V gene is TRBV25-1, the J gene TRBJ2-1; a possible D gene is TRBD1 (5 bases). CDR3 length equals 17 residues. Germline V lookup: CDR1 MGHDK, CDR2 SYGVNS. Trimming left V 8 bases short and J 5 bases short, with 25 bases between. This CDR3 reads CASGSPVGHPQHNEQFF. The CDR3 bases are TGTGCCAGCGGCTCTCCAGTGGGGCATCCACAACACAATGAGCAGTTCTTC.

This chain uses TRBV6-1 with TRBJ2-5, with D perhaps TRBD2 (6 bases). The V and J ends lost 6 bases and 5 bases respectively, with 13 bases between them. This CDR3 region has 13 residues. CDR1 and CDR2 (germline): MNHNS, SASEGT. CDR3 coding DNA: TGTGCCAGCAGCGAACTAGCCCGGGAGACCCAGTACTTC. Residues: CASSELARETQYF.

CDR3 sequence (DNA): TGTGCCTGGAGCGGAGGACTAGCTCCTCCCTACGAGCAGTACTTC. Protein: CAWSGGLAPPYEQYF. The V call is TRBV30, the J call TRBJ2-7; 8 nucleotides align to TRBD2. This CDR3 has 15 residues. V gave up 3 bases and J gave up 2 bases; unmatched junction bases: 9. The germline V gene has CDR1 GTSNPN and CDR2 SVGIG (reference sequence).

V is TRBV9 and J is TRBJ2-7; TRBD1 agrees at 8 bases. The length of the CDR3 is 15 residues. Germline CDR1 reads SGDLS; CDR2 reads YYNGEE. The ends lost 2 bases at V and 4 bases at J; junction bases unmatched: 8. CDR3 amino acids: CASSVGTGPEYEQYF. In DNA, the CDR3 is TGTGCCAGCAGCGTCGGGACAGGCCCTGAGTACGAGCAGTACTTC.

The CDR3 nucleotides are TGTGCCAGCAGCTTAGACGGCGGGGCAAAGTATTTT. Its translation is CASSLDGGAKYF. The rearrangement links TRBV7-2 to TRBJ2-3; D may be TRBD2 (6 bases). Germline V CDR1 and CDR2: SGHTA, FQGNSA. CDR3 length equals 12 residues. With 1 base removed from V and 13 bases from J, the gap between germline ends came to 12 bases.

V and J are TRBV4-2 and TRBJ2-5; 9 nucleotides line up with TRBD2. Germline CDR1 and CDR2: LGHNA and YNFKEQ. The V gene end was trimmed by 1 base and the J gene end by 4 bases; junction bases not matched to a gene: 4. The CDR3 runs 15 residues. CDR3 region: CASSQGAAGGETQYF. The CDR3 DNA follows: TGTGCCAGCAGCCAAGGAGCAGCGGGAGGAGAGACCCAGTACTTC.

Only one count was recorded for this clone. This chain joins TRBV11-3 and TRBJ2-1, with TRBD2 as a possible D gene (6 bases). V lost 2 bases, J lost 9 bases, and 14 bases lay in between. The CDR3 is made up of 14 amino acids. CDR1 is SGHNT, CDR2 YENEEA, per germline. CDR3 DNA: TGTGCCAGCAGCTTAAGCCAGGCGGGAAGTGAGCAGTTCTTC. Protein sequence: CASSLSQAGSEQFF.

The chain uses TRBV9 and TRBJ2-3; the match to TRBD2 covers 10 bases. The J segment lost 2 bases and the V segment lost 3 bases, leaving 6 bases of the junction unmatched. The CDR3 sequence is 16 residues long. Germline loops: CDR1 SGDLS, CDR2 YYNGEE. CDR3 DNA: TGTGCCAGCAGCGCCAATAGCGGGGGGCACACAGATACGCAGTATTTT. It codes for CASSANSGGHTDTQYF.